The 26 T cell receptor beta chains below all came from one sample that was sequenced in a study of beta chain features in type 1 diabetes. Sequenced material consisted of expressed TCRB transcripts (all of the isolated RNA was reverse transcribed). TCRdb's table, derived via immunoSEQ multiplex PCR, lists solely in-frame clones and lacks some. The data contain 38,000 or so clones, 64% of them singletons. The sequencing input was Tregs from blood. These receptors came from a woman in her twenties or thirties in good health.

V and J are TRBV27 and TRBJ1-5; no clear D. The length of the CDR3 is 15 residues. The germline V and J ends were trimmed by 5 bases and 3 bases, with 14 bases remaining between them. Germline lookup yields CDR1 MNHEY and CDR2 SMNVEV (reference sequence). CDR3 bases: TGTGCCAGCAGTCCCCGCGGGGTTGCCAATCAGCCCCAGCATTTT. It codes for CASSPRGVANQPQHF.

This chain joins TRBV6-6 and TRBJ2-7; TRBD2 is a possible D gene (5 bases). Germline lookup yields CDR1 MNHNY and CDR2 SVGAGI (reference sequence). The CDR3 totals 15 residues. Trimming pared 6 bases from V and 5 bases from J, leaving 20 bases between. CDR3 region: CASRPAGPSTNEQYF. The CDR3 nucleotides read TGTGCCAGCAGGCCGGCGGGCCCTTCCACTAACGAGCAGTACTTC.

Points on this clone: Other DNA sequences within the sample encode an identical CDR3. The chain uses TRBV7-2 and TRBJ2-7; 12 bases are a match to TRBD2. CDR3 size: 15 residues. The V gene's germline CDR1 is SGHTA and CDR2 FQGNSA. With 6 bases clipped from V and 3 bases from J, the junction kept 6 bases outside the gene matches. In DNA form, the CDR3 reads TGTGCCAGCAGTTGGAGGACTAGCGGGAACTACGAGCAGTACTTC. Its translation is CASSWRTSGNYEQYF.

J is TRBJ2-1 and V is TRBV18, with 9 bases identical to TRBD1. The CDR3 consists of 15 residues. Germline-derived CDR1 and CDR2 are KGHSH and LQKENI. V lost 4 bases and J lost 7; bases outside the gene matches: 8. CDR3 protein: CASSRRTGARNEQFF. CDR3 in DNA: TGTGCCAGCTCACGACGGACAGGGGCTCGGAATGAGCAGTTCTTC.

Relative to its sample, this clone is large (0.1 to 1%). This chain links TRBV14 with TRBJ2-6; D is perhaps TRBD1 (6 bases). Trimming removed 2 bases from V and 1 base from J, with 6 bases in between. The CDR3 contains 15 residues. CDR1 and CDR2 from the germline V gene are SGHDN and FVKESK. In DNA, the CDR3 is TGTGCCAGCAGCCAAAGGGGGTCTGGGGCCAACGTCCTGACTTTC. The encoded protein is CASSQRGSGANVLTF.

The rearrangement joins TRBV4-3 to TRBJ2-3; D is unclear. The CDR3 has 14 amino acids. The germline CDR1 and CDR2 sequences are LGHNA and YSLEER. Deletions cut 0 bases from V and 0 bases from J, with 4 bases between. CDR3 nucleotide sequence: TGCGCCAGCAGCCAAGAGGCAAGCACAGATACGCAGTATTTT. Translation gives CASSQEASTDTQYF.

Only a few counts were recorded for this clone. A read error may account for a junction end that differs from germline. The chain has TRBV6-6 and TRBJ2-7; TRBD2 aligns across 11 bases. CDR1 and CDR2 from the germline V gene are MNHNY and SVGAGI (reference sequence). The CDR3 sequence is 15 residues long. CDR3 in amino acids: CAISALAGGAYEQYF. CDR3 nucleotides: TGTGCCATCAGTGCCCTAGCGGGAGGAGCCTACGAGCAGTACTTC.

This clone has only a few counts. V gene TRBV7-9 combines with J gene TRBJ2-1, with TRBD2 identical over 10 bases. This CDR3 is 15 amino acids long. J lost 7 bases, V lost 2 bases, and 5 bases had no gene match. Germline lookup yields CDR1 SEHNR and CDR2 FQNEAQ (reference sequence). CDR3 loop: CASSLLAGVINEQFF. For the CDR3, the DNA is TGTGCCAGCAGCTTACTAGCGGGAGTTATAAATGAGCAGTTCTTC.

This chain connects TRBV7-9 to TRBJ2-5; D not resolved. Between the trimmed V and J ends, which lost 3 bases and 5 bases, there was a span of 10 bases. CDR1 is SEHNR and CDR2 is FQNEAQ in the germline V gene (reference sequence). This CDR3 has 13 residues. This CDR3 is CASSFALRETQYF. For the CDR3, the DNA is TGTGCCAGCAGCTTCGCCCTCCGGGAGACCCAGTACTTC.

The chain joins TRBV25-1 to TRBJ2-1; 7 bases agree with TRBD2. From germline, CDR1 is MGHDK and CDR2 SYGVNS. This CDR3 region has 15 residues. V was clipped by 4 bases and J by 6 bases; unmatched bases: 9. CDR3 coding DNA: TGTGCCAGCAGTGTGGGAGGGAGTGGGTCCAATGAGCAGTTCTTC. It is translated as CASSVGGSGSNEQFF.

CDR3 in amino acids: CASSPRLATETQYF. The CDR3 coding sequence is TGTGCCAGCAGTCCGAGACTAGCGACGGAGACCCAGTACTTC. This rearrangement joins TRBV28 to TRBJ2-5; 8 nucleotides line up with TRBD2. The CDR3 is 14 amino acids. Germline V CDR1 and CDR2: MDHEN, SYDVKM. V dropped 5 bases and J dropped 5; count of bases not matched to a gene: 7.

This clone was found a few times. The rearrangement joins TRBV4-1 to TRBJ2-7, with 7 bases lining up with TRBD2. This CDR3 comprises 16 residues. V gave up 1 base and J gave up 6 bases; unmatched junction bases: 12. CDR1 MGHRA and CDR2 YSYEKL come from the germline V gene. Here the CDR3 reads CASSQVSPGEGGEQYF. CDR3 DNA sequence: TGCGCCAGCAGCCAAGTGAGTCCGGGGGAGGGAGGCGAGCAGTACTTC.

The chain joins TRBV28 to TRBJ2-2, with 11 bases identical to TRBD2. The CDR3 runs 15 residues. Germline CDR1 is MDHEN and CDR2 is SYDVKM. V dropped 8 bases and J dropped 4; count of bases not matched to a gene: 6. For the CDR3, the DNA is TGTGCCAGCCGATGGGGGACTAGCGGCACCGGGGAGCTGTTTTTT. Translating gives CASRWGTSGTGELFF.

The gene calls are TRBV28 and TRBJ2-1; D is ambiguous. Germline V gene sequence: CDR1 MDHEN, CDR2 SYDVKM. CDR3 length: 15 amino acids. Trimming took off 6 bases at V and 10 bases at J, with 22 bases between the two ends. CDR3 region: CASRHPSSSFREQFF. As DNA, the CDR3 is TGTGCCAGCAGACACCCGAGTAGCTCATTTCGCGAGCAGTTCTTC.

This chain uses TRBV27 with TRBJ2-7; D not certain. V was shortened by 0 bases and J by 4 bases, with 10 bases between the two germline ends. There are 14 residues in the CDR3. Germline V gene data show CDR1 as MNHEY and CDR2 as SMNVEV (reference sequence). In DNA form, the CDR3 reads TGTGCCAGCAGTTTATCGAACCAGGCTTACGAGCAGTACTTC. As protein: CASSLSNQAYEQYF.

The chain carries TRBV7-6 and TRBJ1-5; D call uncertain. Trimming took off 1 base at V and 0 bases at J, with 7 bases between the two ends. Per germline, CDR1 SGHVS and CDR2 FNYEAQ. This CDR3 region has 15 residues. The CDR3 here is CASSLDPFSNQPQHF. In DNA, the CDR3 is TGTGCCAGCAGCTTAGATCCTTTTAGCAATCAGCCCCAGCATTTT.

The chain links TRBV9 to TRBJ2-1; 10 bases align to TRBD2. Germline-derived CDR1 and CDR2 are SGDLS and YYNGEE. V shed 4 bases, J shed 4 bases, and the junction held 5 bases outside the gene matches. The CDR3 has 15 residues. In DNA, the CDR3 is TGTGCCAGCAGCACAGGACTAGCGGCTTACAATGAGCAGTTCTTC. Translated, it gives CASSTGLAAYNEQFF.

This clone was seen more than once but under ten times. The rearrangement links TRBV28 to TRBJ2-1; possibly TRBD1 for D (6 bases). Germline V gene lookup returns CDR1 MDHEN and CDR2 SYDVKM. This CDR3 is 15 amino acids long. The V end was cut by 3 bases, the J end by 5 bases, with 14 bases between. The CDR3 coding sequence is TGTGCCAGCAGTTTTCCCCAGGGGCGAAACAATGAGCAGTTCTTC. Its translation is CASSFPQGRNNEQFF.

The genes are TRBV27 and TRBJ2-7; perhaps TRBD2 as D (5 bases). CDR1 is MNHEY and CDR2 is SMNVEV in the germline V gene (reference sequence). CDR3 length equals 15 residues. Trimming stripped 0 bases from V and 3 bases from J, with 12 bases between. The CDR3 loop is CASSLSGVGRYEQYF. CDR3 coding DNA: TGTGCCAGCAGTTTATCCGGGGTCGGACGCTACGAGCAGTACTTC.

V and J are TRBV19 and TRBJ1-5; D is unclear. From germline, CDR1 is LNHDA and CDR2 SQIVND (reference sequence). CDR3 length: 13 residues. Trimming removed 6 bases at V and 7 bases at J, with 13 bases between. DNA for the CDR3: TGTGCCAGTAGGGCGGAAGGATGGCAGCCCCAGCATTTT. It specifies CASRAEGWQPQHF.

The V call is TRBV5-1, the J call TRBJ1-2; D not resolved. Trimming took 0 bases from V and 4 from J, leaving 7 bases between them. This CDR3 comprises 13 residues. Germline values: CDR1 SGHRS, CDR2 YFSETQ. CDR3 in amino acids: CASSLDTVYGYTF. DNA of the CDR3: TGCGCCAGCAGCTTGGATACAGTCTATGGCTACACCTTC.

This chain uses TRBV9 with TRBJ2-7, with 10 bases lining up with TRBD2. Trimming took 4 bases from V and 2 from J; bases not matched to a gene: 6. The V gene's germline CDR1 is SGDLS and CDR2 YYNGEE. CDR3 length: 15 amino acids. The CDR3 reads CASSRGLAATYEQYF. CDR3 DNA sequence: TGTGCCAGCAGCAGAGGACTAGCGGCGACCTACGAGCAGTACTTC.

The chain is built from TRBV7-2 and TRBJ2-1, with a possible D match to TRBD1 (5 bases). CDR3 length equals 15 residues. The ends were cut back, 0 bases at V and 4 bases at J, with 10 bases in the middle. Germline assignment: CDR1 SGHTA and CDR2 FQGNSA. CDR3: CASSLAGRQYNEQFF. As DNA, the CDR3 is TGTGCCAGCAGCTTAGCAGGAAGACAGTACAATGAGCAGTTCTTC. Full variable domain (outside the CDR3, taken from reference TRBV7-2 and TRBJ2-1): GAGVSQSPSNKVTEKGKDVELRCDPISGHTALYWYRQSLGQGLEFLIYFQGNSAPDKSGLPSDRFSAERTGGSVSTLTIQRTQQEDSAVYLCASSLAGRQYNEQFFGPGTRLTVL.

The genes are TRBV18 and TRBJ2-7; the match to TRBD1 covers 8 bases. The V segment lost 5 bases and the J segment 4 bases; nucleotides outside the gene matches: 7. The CDR3 has 14 amino acids. Germline loops: CDR1 KGHSH, CDR2 LQKENI. The chain's CDR3 is CASSAETGVYEQYF. The DNA for the CDR3 is TGTGCCAGCTCAGCGGAGACAGGGGTTTACGAGCAGTACTTC.

The J gene is TRBJ2-1, the V gene TRBV7-2, with D possibly TRBD2 on 5 matching bases. V gave up 3 bases and J gave up 7 bases, with 10 bases separating them. Germline CDR1 SGHTA, CDR2 FQGNSA. The CDR3 runs to 13 residues. The CDR3 nucleotides read TGTGCCAGCAGCTTCCAACTAGAAAATGAGCAGTTCTTC. This gives the protein CASSFQLENEQFF.

The chain links TRBV7-2 to TRBJ1-4, with D maybe TRBD1 (5 bases). V dropped 5 bases and J dropped 7 bases, with 8 bases sitting between them. Per germline, CDR1 SGHTA and CDR2 FQGNSA. The CDR3 loop spans 12 amino acids. The CDR3 DNA sequence: TGTGCCAGCAGCCCAAGGGGTGAAAAACTGTTTTTT. This translates into CASSPRGEKLFF.